Presented here are 24 T cell receptor beta chains from one specimen sequenced in a study of blood T cell repertoires in COVID-19. TCRdb's copy holds only in-frame clones and misses some; the assay was immunoSEQ multiplex PCR. In the table there are around 480,000 clones, 88% of which are singletons. Sequenced sample: peripheral blood. The receptors come from a woman between 50 and 59 years old with COVID-19, enrolled during active disease.

The chain joins TRBV5-1 to TRBJ2-3, with D maybe TRBD1 (5 bases). The CDR3 loop spans 15 amino acids. CDR1 and CDR2 from the germline V gene are SGHRS and YFSETQ. Trimming stripped 4 bases from V and 2 bases from J, with 14 bases between. The CDR3 is CASSLRQSVTDTQYF. The CDR3 DNA follows: TGCGCCAGCAGCCTTCGACAGTCGGTCACAGATACGCAGTATTTT.

The gene calls are TRBV30 and TRBJ2-7; D is uncertain. The CDR3 runs to 14 residues. V gave up 1 base and J gave up 1 base, with 11 bases separating them. Germline lookup yields CDR1 GTSNPN and CDR2 SVGIG (reference sequence). CDR3 bases: TGTGCCTGGAGTGACAAGGCGGTGTCCTACGAGCAGTACTTC. Translated: CAWSDKAVSYEQYF.

V gene TRBV3-1 (or the pseudogene TRBV3-2) combines with J gene TRBJ1-4, with D unclear. Trimming removed 4 bases from V and 8 bases from J, with 14 bases in between. The CDR3 is made up of 14 amino acids. The germline V gene encodes CDR1 LGHDT and CDR2 YNNKEL (reference sequence). The CDR3 sequence: CASSPAPGSEKLFF. CDR3 sequence (DNA): TGTGCCAGCAGCCCTGCACCAGGCAGCGAAAAACTGTTTTTT.

This chain joins TRBV7-8 and TRBJ1-2; weak D call: TRBD1 (6 bases). Per the germline V gene, CDR1 is SGHVS and CDR2 is FQNEAQ. The CDR3 extends over 15 amino acids. V lost 3 bases to trimming and J lost 4 bases, with 15 bases between them. CDR3: CASSFSLDRIYGYTF. The CDR3 DNA reads as TGTGCCAGCAGCTTTTCTTTAGACAGGATCTATGGCTACACCTTC.

The J gene is TRBJ2-5, the V gene TRBV5-4; tentative D call: TRBD1 (6 bases). Germline V gene lookup returns CDR1 SGHNT and CDR2 YYREEE (reference sequence). The CDR3 is made up of 16 amino acids. V was clipped by 2 bases and J by 1 base, with 15 bases between them. This CDR3 is CASSLGGDRFQETQYF. The CDR3 region has the DNA TGTGCCAGCAGCTTAGGGGGAGACAGATTCCAAGAGACCCAGTACTTC. The whole variable domain, remainder taken from reference TRBV5-4 and TRBJ2-5, is ETGVTQSPTHLIKTRGQQVTLRCSSQSGHNTVSWYQQALGQGPQFIFQYYREEENGRGNFPPRFSGLQFPNYSSELNVNALELDDSALYLCASSLGGDRFQETQYFGPGTRLLVL.

V and J are TRBV5-4 and TRBJ2-3; 7 bases agree with TRBD1. V gave up 3 bases and J gave up 0 bases; unmatched junction bases: 7. The CDR3 loop spans 16 amino acids. CDR1 is SGHNT and CDR2 is YYREEE in the germline V gene (reference sequence). The CDR3 nucleotides are TGTGCCAGCAGCTCACCTAGGACAGGTAGCACAGATACGCAGTATTTT. Translation gives CASSSPRTGSTDTQYF. Complete variable domain (other parts from reference TRBV5-4 and TRBJ2-3): ETGVTQSPTHLIKTRGQQVTLRCSSQSGHNTVSWYQQALGQGPQFIFQYYREEENGRGNFPPRFSGLQFPNYSSELNVNALELDDSALYLCASSSPRTGSTDTQYFGPGTRLTVL.

V usage is TRBV7-9 and J usage is TRBJ2-7; 10 nucleotides match TRBD1. Per germline, CDR1 SEHNR and CDR2 FQNEAQ (reference sequence). With V trimmed by 6 bases and J by 7 bases, 3 bases remained unmatched. The CDR3 sequence is 12 residues long. CDR3 loop: CASSRTGGEQYF. CDR3 DNA: TGTGCCAGCAGTCGGACAGGGGGGGAGCAGTACTTC. Drawing the rest from reference TRBV7-9 and TRBJ2-7, the complete variable domain is DTGVSQNPRHKITKRGQNVTFRCDPISEHNRLYWYRQTLGQGPEFLTYFQNEAQLEKSRLLSDRFSAERPKGSFSTLEIQRTEQGDSAMYLCASSRTGGEQYFGPGTRLTVT.

The chain carries TRBV9 and TRBJ2-7; possible D gene TRBD1, 5 bases. CDR3 length: 15 residues. Deletions cut 0 bases from V and 3 bases from J, with 13 bases between. Germline V gene sequence: CDR1 SGDLS, CDR2 YYNGEE. The CDR3 nucleotides are TGTGCCAGCAGCGTAGGGGGCGGAAGTTACTACGAGCAGTACTTC. It codes for CASSVGGGSYYEQYF.

The chain employs TRBV6-1 and TRBJ1-5; D gene unclear. This CDR3 comprises 13 residues. CDR1 is MNHNS and CDR2 is SASEGT in the germline V gene. The V end lost 1 base, the J end lost 5 bases, and 6 bases lay between the germline ends. The CDR3: CASSEGRDQPQHF. CDR3 in DNA: TGTGCCAGCAGTGAAGGCCGAGATCAGCCCCAGCATTTT.

This chain joins TRBV7-3 and TRBJ2-3; no firm D call. Deletions cut 5 bases from V and 8 bases from J, with 11 bases between. From germline, CDR1 is SGHTA and CDR2 FQGTGA. This CDR3 comprises 12 residues. CDR3 sequence reads: CASSPTPGTQYF. DNA for the CDR3: TGTGCCAGCAGCCCCACCCCGGGTACGCAGTATTTT.

This clone was picked up a small number of times. This rearrangement joins TRBV28 to TRBJ1-1, with 7 bases that match TRBD1. Looked up from germline, CDR1 is MDHEN and CDR2 is SYDVKM. The CDR3 is 15 amino acids. V lost 3 bases, J lost 5 bases, and 9 bases stayed unmatched. CDR3 nucleotides: TGTGCCAGCAGTTTGGGGACAGAGTCCTTTACTGAAGCTTTCTTT. This encodes CASSLGTESFTEAFF.

The V gene is TRBV6-5, the J gene TRBJ2-1; 10 bases align to TRBD2. With 5 bases clipped from V and 5 bases from J, the junction kept 6 bases outside the gene matches. Germline values: CDR1 MNHEY, CDR2 SVGAGI. CDR3 length: 15 residues. CDR3 DNA: TGTGCCAGCAGTCCCACTAGCGGGGTGAACAATGAGCAGTTCTTC. Encoded protein: CASSPTSGVNNEQFF.

J is TRBJ1-1 and V is TRBV12-3 or TRBV12-4; D not resolved. V was pared by 8 bases and J by 3 bases, with 13 bases between. The CDR3 loop spans 13 amino acids. CDR3 amino acids: CASLSRFDTEAFF. The CDR3, as DNA: TGTGCCAGCCTTTCTCGTTTCGACACTGAAGCTTTCTTT.

The chain links TRBV3-1 (or the pseudogene TRBV3-2) to TRBJ2-5; D gene ambiguous. V lost 0 bases and J lost 5, with 13 bases in between. The CDR3 contains 15 residues. From germline, CDR1 is LGHDT and CDR2 YNNKEL (reference sequence). CDR3 protein: CASSQDLAGRETQYF. The CDR3 DNA sequence: TGTGCCAGCAGCCAAGATTTGGCAGGAAGGGAGACCCAGTACTTC.

The chain joins TRBV19 to TRBJ1-1; unclear D gene. The CDR3 has 13 amino acids. The V gene lost 1 base and the J gene lost 10 bases, with 13 bases spanning the gap. Germline values: CDR1 LNHDA, CDR2 SQIVND (reference sequence). CDR3 sequence reads: CASSIGGLELAFF. The DNA for the CDR3 is TGTGCCAGTAGTATAGGAGGCCTAGAGTTAGCTTTCTTT.

The chain combines TRBV28 with TRBJ1-1; D is ambiguous. V was cut by 3 bases and J by 0 bases, with 11 bases left in between. The CDR3 has 15 residues. The germline V gene encodes CDR1 MDHEN and CDR2 SYDVKM. In DNA, the CDR3 is TGTGCCAGCAGTTTGCCCGGGTCGGTGAACACTGAAGCTTTCTTT. Protein sequence: CASSLPGSVNTEAFF.

The J gene is TRBJ1-4, the V gene TRBV19; D unresolved. The germline V and J ends were trimmed by 3 bases and 4 bases, with 6 bases remaining between them. The CDR3 spans 13 residues. CDR1 and CDR2 from the germline V gene are LNHDA and SQIVND (reference sequence). The CDR3, as DNA: TGTGCCAGTAGTATGCGTAGTAATGAAAAACTGTTTTTT. Protein sequence: CASSMRSNEKLFF.

The chain carries TRBV19 and TRBJ1-5; 10 bases agree with TRBD1. Trimming at V came to 5 bases and at J to 7 bases, leaving 8 bases not matched to a gene. Germline V gene sequence: CDR1 LNHDA, CDR2 SQIVND (reference sequence). The CDR3 runs 15 residues. The CDR3, as DNA: TGTGCCAGTAGTTCGACAGGGGGCCTCTACCAGCCCCAGCATTTT. Translated, it gives CASSSTGGLYQPQHF.

CDR3 DNA sequence: TGTGCCAGCACACCGGGACTAGCGGGGGTGGGCACCGGGGAGCTGTTTTTT. Residues: CASTPGLAGVGTGELFF. The chain uses TRBV2 and TRBJ2-2; 14 bases agree with TRBD2. Trimming took 7 bases from V and 4 from J; bases not matched to a gene: 8. Looked up from germline, CDR1 is SNHLY and CDR2 is FYNNEI. The length of the CDR3 is 17 residues.

The chain joins TRBV6-6 to TRBJ1-2, with D perhaps TRBD1 (5 bases). Between the trimmed V and J ends, which lost 5 bases and 7 bases, there was a span of 20 bases. Germline-derived CDR1 and CDR2 are MNHNY and SVGAGI (reference sequence). CDR3 length: 15 amino acids. As DNA, the CDR3 is TGTGCCAGCAGTCAACCTCCCGGGACTATTAGTGGCTACACCTTC. Amino acids: CASSQPPGTISGYTF.

In this sample, this clone turned up once. The V gene is TRBV18, the J gene TRBJ1-1, with unresolved D. There are 13 residues in the CDR3. Germline V gene lookup returns CDR1 KGHSH and CDR2 LQKENI. V lost 8 bases to trimming and J lost 2 bases, with 12 bases between them. This CDR3 reads CASRETVNTEAFF. CDR3 DNA: TGTGCCAGCCGAGAAACAGTTAACACTGAAGCTTTCTTT.

The chain has TRBV10-3 and TRBJ1-2; 10 positions agree with TRBD1. The CDR3 loop spans 14 amino acids. V shed 4 bases, J shed 4 bases, and the junction held 3 bases outside the gene matches. Germline-derived CDR1 and CDR2 are ENHRY and SYGVKD. Here the CDR3 DNA reads TGTGCCATCAGTGGGACAGGGGGGACCTATGGCTACACCTTC. Protein: CAISGTGGTYGYTF.

The sample holds a few counts of this clone. The chain has TRBV25-1 and TRBJ1-1, with TRBD1 matching 7 bases. The CDR3 sequence is 12 residues long. The V gene end was trimmed by 4 bases and the J gene end by 6 bases; junction bases not matched to a gene: 2. The germline CDR1 and CDR2 sequences are MGHDK and SYGVNS. CDR3 loop: CASSAGTAEAFF. In DNA, the CDR3 is TGTGCCAGCAGTGCTGGGACAGCTGAAGCTTTCTTT.

The chain is built from TRBV28 and TRBJ1-4; D perhaps matches TRBD1 (5 bases). With 5 bases removed from V and 0 bases from J, the gap between germline ends came to 13 bases. The CDR3 is 16 residues long. CDR1 and CDR2 (germline): MDHEN, SYDVKM. CDR3: CASSPRGLATNEKLFF. In DNA, the CDR3 is TGTGCCAGCAGTCCAAGGGGACTCGCAACTAATGAAAAACTGTTTTTT.